The sample holds many counts of the clone carrying this T cell receptor beta chain. The sample is drawn from a study of CD8+CD57+ T cells in acquired aplastic anemia. CDR1 is SNHLY, CDR2 FYNNEI, per germline. With 6 bases clipped from V and 4 bases from J, the junction kept 13 bases outside the gene matches. The CDR3 loop spans 18 amino acids. It was genomic DNA that served as the template for profiling TCR beta VDJ and CDR3. One entry per CDR3 protein, called by TCRdb with MiXCR from the reads. The sample lists about 190,000 distinct CDR3 sequences, less than 60% occurring once. Patients picked for sequencing had shown CD8+CD57+ cell expansion detected by flow cytometry. Every patient had severe acquired aplastic anemia.

The sample comprised sorted CD4+, CD8+, or CD8+CD57+ T cells (not recorded which) from PBMCs. This sequence joins TRBV2 and TRBJ2-3; TRBD2 agrees at 13 bases. The sequence derives from a human donor with aplastic anemia. The CDR3 coding sequence is TGTGCCAGCAGGGCCCAACGGACTAGCGGGAGTGGGTCAGATACGCAGTATTTT. Protein: CASRAQRTSGSGSDTQYF.